This TCR beta chain was sequenced in a study of cytomegalovirus exposure and HLA in healthy donors. In the study overall: In terms of ancestry, the Caucasian-associated cluster contained roughly 81% of the 300 to 400 genotyped donors. Study-wide results and limits: The availability of immune exposure information extended only to CMV serostatus. In a later analysis, about 17,000 TCR beta sequences were associated with HLA alleles at 0.05 false discovery rate.

CDR1 and CDR2 from the germline V gene are MNHEY and SVGAGI. The CDR3 is 14 amino acids. J lost 3 bases, V lost 9 bases, and 7 bases had no gene match. Primers for the PCR totalled 60 Vbeta and 13 Jbeta. The data were produced by immunoSEQ multiplex PCR, yet TCRdb's version contains in-frame clones alone and is incomplete. The sample holds some 110,000 clones, 81% seen once. With respect to this clone: Its target is unknown.

The sequencing input was PBMCs. The chain combines TRBV6-5 with TRBJ2-2, with 7 bases matching TRBD1. The source is a woman aged 25-40 years in good health and CMV-seronegative. The CDR3 bases are TGTGCCAGTAAAGGGGGCGCCGACACCGGGGAGCTGTTTTTT. This gives the protein CASKGGADTGELFF.